This T cell receptor beta chain derives from a study of persistence of HIV-infected CD4 T cells. The immunoSEQ assay was version 4, run in survey mode. The repertoire was sequenced with immunoSEQ multiplex PCR; TCRdb's copy has only in-frame clones and lacks some. This table holds 35,000 to 50,000 clones, approximately 91% found once. A word on this clone: Its matching antigen is unknown.

Anti-CD3/anti-CD28 beads served as a nonspecific positive control stimulus. CD4+ T cells upregulating both CD40 ligand and CD69 were sorted as responding cells. The CDR3 is made up of 14 amino acids. V lost 3 bases, J lost 5 bases, and 5 bases stayed unmatched. Germline CDR1 and CDR2: KGHSH and LQKENI. Sequences were derived from CD4+ T cells sorted from PBMCs after approximately 19-hour stimulation, sampled from a patient who received antiretroviral therapy. The source of this sequence is an adult man with HIV who was CMV-seropositive. The rearrangement joins TRBV18 to TRBJ2-7; 9 bases map to TRBD1. CDR3 protein: CASSPGTGYHEQYF. The CDR3 nucleotides read TGTGCCAGCTCACCCGGGACAGGGTACCACGAGCAGTACTTC.